This note documents a single T cell receptor beta chain sequence. V lost 3 bases and J lost 4; bases outside the gene matches: 5. The CDR3 has 14 residues. Germline V CDR1 and CDR2: MNHEY, SMNVEV (reference sequence). The data were obtained in a study of a mutant IDH1 vaccine in newly diagnosed glioma. For the study at large: Patients under treatment included about 62% males and approximately 38% females and had a mean age of around 37 years.

Time point reported: baseline, week 1 (first vaccination visit). Sample treatment: pre-vaccination baseline after standard-of-care therapy. The repertoire was sequenced with immunoSEQ multiplex PCR; TCRdb's copy has only in-frame clones and lacks some. The table lists some 68,000 clones, less than 85% of them singletons, with 7% to 10% in the top ten. This sequence joins TRBV27 and TRBJ1-2; 7 bases map to TRBD1. Specimen: PBMCs, collected from a glioma patient treated with radiotherapy, temozolomide or both. This clonotype was sampled from a man aged 50 to 60 with glioma. The CDR3 region has the DNA TGTGCCAGCAGTTTCCCCGGGACAGCCTATGGCTACACCTTC. Amino acids: CASSFPGTAYGYTF.